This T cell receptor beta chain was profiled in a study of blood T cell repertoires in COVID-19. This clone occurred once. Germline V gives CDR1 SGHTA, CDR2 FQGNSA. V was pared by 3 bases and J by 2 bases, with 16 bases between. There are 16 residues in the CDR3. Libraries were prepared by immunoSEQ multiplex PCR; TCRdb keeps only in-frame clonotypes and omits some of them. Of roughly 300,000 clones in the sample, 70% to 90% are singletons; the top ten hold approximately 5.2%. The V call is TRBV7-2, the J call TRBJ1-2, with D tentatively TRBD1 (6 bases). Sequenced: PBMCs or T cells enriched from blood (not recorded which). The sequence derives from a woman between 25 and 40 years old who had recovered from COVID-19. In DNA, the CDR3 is TGTGCCAGCAGCTTTATGGGGGCCTCTGGAAACTATGGCTACACCTTC. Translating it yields CASSFMGASGNYGYTF.